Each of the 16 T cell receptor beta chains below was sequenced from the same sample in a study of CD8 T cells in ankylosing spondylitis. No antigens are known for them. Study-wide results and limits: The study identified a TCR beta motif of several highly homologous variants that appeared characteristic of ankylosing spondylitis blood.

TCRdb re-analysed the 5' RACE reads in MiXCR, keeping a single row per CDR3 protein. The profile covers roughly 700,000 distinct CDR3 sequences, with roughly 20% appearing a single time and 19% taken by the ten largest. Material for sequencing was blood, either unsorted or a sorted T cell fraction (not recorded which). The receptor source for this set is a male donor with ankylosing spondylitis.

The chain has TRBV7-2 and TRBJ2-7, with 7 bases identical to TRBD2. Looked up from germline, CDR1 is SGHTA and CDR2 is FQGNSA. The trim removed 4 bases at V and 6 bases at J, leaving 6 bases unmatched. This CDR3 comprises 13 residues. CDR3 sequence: CASSSAAGAEQYF. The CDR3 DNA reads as TGTGCCAGCAGCTCAGCTGCGGGAGCCGAGCAGTACTTC.

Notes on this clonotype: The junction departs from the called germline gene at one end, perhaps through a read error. CDR3 bases: TGTGCCAGCAGTCCGGGACTGGCCTACAAGCAGTACTTC. This gives the protein CASSPGLAYKQYF. This chain uses TRBV2 with TRBJ2-7, with D tentatively TRBD2 (6 bases). The CDR3 is made up of 13 amino acids. Germline V CDR1 and CDR2: SNHLY, FYNNEI. The full variable domain, its missing parts supplied by reference TRBV2 and TRBJ2-7, is EPEVTQTPSHQVTQMGQEVILRCVPISNHLYFYWYRQILGQKVEFLVSFYNNEISEKSEIFDDQFSVERPDGSNFTLKIRSTKLEDSAMYFCASSPGLAYKQYFGPGTRLTVT.

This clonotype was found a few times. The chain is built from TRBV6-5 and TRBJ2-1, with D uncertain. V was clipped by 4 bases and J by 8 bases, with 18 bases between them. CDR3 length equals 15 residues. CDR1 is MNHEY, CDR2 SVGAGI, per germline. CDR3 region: CASSSLQMAVDEQFF. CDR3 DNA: TGTGCCAGCAGTTCTCTGCAGATGGCAGTCGATGAGCAGTTCTTC.

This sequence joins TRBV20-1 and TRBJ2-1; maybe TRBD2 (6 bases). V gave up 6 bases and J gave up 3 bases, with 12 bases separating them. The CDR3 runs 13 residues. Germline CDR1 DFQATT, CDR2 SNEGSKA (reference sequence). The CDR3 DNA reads TGCAGTGCCCGGACTAAGTACTACAATGAGCAGTTCTTC. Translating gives CSARTKYYNEQFF.

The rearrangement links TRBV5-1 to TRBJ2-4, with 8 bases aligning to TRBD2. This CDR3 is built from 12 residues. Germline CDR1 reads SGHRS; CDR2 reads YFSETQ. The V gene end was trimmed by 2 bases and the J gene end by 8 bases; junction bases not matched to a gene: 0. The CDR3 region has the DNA TGCGCCAGCAGCTTCGGGGGGGACATTCAGTACTTC. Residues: CASSFGGDIQYF.

The CDR3: CASSIPGTRAPGELFF. DNA of the CDR3: TGTGCCAGTAGTATACCGGGAACAAGGGCACCCGGGGAGCTGTTTTTT. The J gene is TRBJ2-2, the V gene TRBV19, with a tentative D call TRBD2 (5 bases). This CDR3 is built from 16 residues. Germline V gives CDR1 LNHDA, CDR2 SQIVND (reference sequence). V was trimmed by 2 bases and J by 6 bases, leaving 16 bases between them.

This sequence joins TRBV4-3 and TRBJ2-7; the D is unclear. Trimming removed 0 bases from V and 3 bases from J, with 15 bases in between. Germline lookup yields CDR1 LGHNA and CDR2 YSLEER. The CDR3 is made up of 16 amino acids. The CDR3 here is CASSQEWATAFYEQYF. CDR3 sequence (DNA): TGCGCCAGCAGCCAAGAATGGGCTACCGCCTTCTACGAGCAGTACTTC.

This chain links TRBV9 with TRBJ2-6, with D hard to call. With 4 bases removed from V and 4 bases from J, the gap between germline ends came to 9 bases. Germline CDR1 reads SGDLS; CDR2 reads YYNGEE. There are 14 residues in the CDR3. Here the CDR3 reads CASSPSLGANVLTF. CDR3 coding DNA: TGTGCCAGCAGCCCCAGTTTGGGGGCCAACGTCCTGACTTTC.

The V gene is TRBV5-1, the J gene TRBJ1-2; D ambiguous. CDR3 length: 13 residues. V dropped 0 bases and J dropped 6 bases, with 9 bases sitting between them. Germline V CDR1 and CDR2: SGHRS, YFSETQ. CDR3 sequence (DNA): TGCGCCAGCAGCTTGGGGTATAGTGATGGCTACACCTTC. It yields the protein CASSLGYSDGYTF. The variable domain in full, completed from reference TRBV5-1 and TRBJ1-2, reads KAGVTQTPRYLIKTRGQQVTLSCSPISGHRSVSWYQQTPGQGLQFLFEYFSETQRNKGNFPGRFSGRQFSNSRSEMNVSTLELGDSALYLCASSLGYSDGYTFGSGTRLTVV.

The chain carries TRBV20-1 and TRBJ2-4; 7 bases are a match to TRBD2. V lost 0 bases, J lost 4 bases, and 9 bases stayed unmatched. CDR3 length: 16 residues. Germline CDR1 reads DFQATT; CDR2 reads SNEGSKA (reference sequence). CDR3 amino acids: CSAREWEGVSKNIQYF. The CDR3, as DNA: TGCAGTGCTAGAGAATGGGAGGGTGTCTCGAAAAACATTCAGTACTTC.

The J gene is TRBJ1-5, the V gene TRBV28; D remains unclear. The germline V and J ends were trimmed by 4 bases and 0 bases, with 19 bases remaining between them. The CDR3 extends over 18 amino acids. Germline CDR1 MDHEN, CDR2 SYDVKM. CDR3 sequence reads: CASSSGSYFDYSNQPQHF. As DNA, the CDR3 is TGTGCCAGCAGTTCCGGGTCGTATTTTGACTATAGCAATCAGCCCCAGCATTTT.

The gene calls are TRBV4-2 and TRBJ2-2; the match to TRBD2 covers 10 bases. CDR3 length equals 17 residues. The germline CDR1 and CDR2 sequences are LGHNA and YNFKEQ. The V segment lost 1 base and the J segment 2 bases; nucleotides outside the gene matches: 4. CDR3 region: CASSQVGTSVNTGELFF. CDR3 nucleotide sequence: TGTGCCAGCAGCCAAGTTGGGACTAGCGTTAACACCGGGGAGCTGTTTTTT.

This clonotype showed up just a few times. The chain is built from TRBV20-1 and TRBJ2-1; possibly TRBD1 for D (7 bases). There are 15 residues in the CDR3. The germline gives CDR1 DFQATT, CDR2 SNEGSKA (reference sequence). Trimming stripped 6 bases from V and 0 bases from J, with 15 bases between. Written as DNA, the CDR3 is TGCAGTGCCAGACAGGGACTTAGCTCCTACAATGAGCAGTTCTTC. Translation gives CSARQGLSSYNEQFF.

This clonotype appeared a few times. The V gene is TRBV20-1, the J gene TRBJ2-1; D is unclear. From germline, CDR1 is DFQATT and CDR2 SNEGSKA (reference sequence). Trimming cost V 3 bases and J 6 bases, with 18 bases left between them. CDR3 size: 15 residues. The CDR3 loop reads CSARSPVSVTNEQFF. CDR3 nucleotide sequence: TGCAGTGCTAGGTCCCCGGTGTCTGTGACCAATGAGCAGTTCTTC.

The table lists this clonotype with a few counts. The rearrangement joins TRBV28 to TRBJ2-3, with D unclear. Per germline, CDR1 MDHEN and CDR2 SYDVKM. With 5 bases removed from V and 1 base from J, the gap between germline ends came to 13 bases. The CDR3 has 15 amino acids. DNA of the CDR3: TGTGCCAGCAGTACCACCTTATGGGGCACAGATACGCAGTATTTT. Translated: CASSTTLWGTDTQYF.

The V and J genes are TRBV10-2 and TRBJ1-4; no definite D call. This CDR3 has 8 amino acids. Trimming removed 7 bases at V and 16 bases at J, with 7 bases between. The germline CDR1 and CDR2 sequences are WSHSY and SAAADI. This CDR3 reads CASKTPFF. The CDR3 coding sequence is TGCGCCAGCAAGACGCCGTTTTTT.